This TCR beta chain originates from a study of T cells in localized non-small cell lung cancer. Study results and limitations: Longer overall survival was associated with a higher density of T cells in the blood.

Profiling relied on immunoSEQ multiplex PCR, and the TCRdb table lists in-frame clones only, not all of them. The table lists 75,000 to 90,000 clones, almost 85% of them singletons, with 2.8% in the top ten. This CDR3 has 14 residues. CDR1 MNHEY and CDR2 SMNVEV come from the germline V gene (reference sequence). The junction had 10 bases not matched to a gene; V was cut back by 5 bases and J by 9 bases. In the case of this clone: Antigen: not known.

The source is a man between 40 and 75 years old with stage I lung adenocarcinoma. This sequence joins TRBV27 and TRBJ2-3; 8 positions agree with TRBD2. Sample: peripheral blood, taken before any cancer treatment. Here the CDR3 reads CASSPRAGGPTQYF. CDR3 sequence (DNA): TGTGCCAGCAGTCCCCGTGCGGGAGGTCCAACGCAGTATTTT.